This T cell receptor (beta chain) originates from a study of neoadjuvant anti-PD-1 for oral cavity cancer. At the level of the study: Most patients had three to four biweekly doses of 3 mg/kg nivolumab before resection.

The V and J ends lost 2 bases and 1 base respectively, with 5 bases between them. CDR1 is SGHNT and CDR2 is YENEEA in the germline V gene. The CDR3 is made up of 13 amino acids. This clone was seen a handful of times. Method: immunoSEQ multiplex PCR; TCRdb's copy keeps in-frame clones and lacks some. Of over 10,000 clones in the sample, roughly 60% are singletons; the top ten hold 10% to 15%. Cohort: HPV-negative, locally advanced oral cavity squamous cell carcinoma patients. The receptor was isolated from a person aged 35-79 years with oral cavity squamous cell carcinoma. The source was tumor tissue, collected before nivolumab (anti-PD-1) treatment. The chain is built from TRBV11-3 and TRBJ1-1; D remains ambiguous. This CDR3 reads CASSLRRNTEAFF. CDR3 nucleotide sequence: TGTGCCAGCAGCTTAAGGAGGAACACTGAAGCTTTCTTT. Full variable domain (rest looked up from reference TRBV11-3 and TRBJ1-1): EAGVVQSPRYKIIEKKQPVAFWCNPISGHNTLYWYLQNLGQGPELLIRYENEEAVDDSQLPKDRFSAERLKGVDSTLKIQPAELGDSAVYLCASSLRRNTEAFFGQGTRLTVV.